Detailed here is one T cell receptor beta chain. No antigen is known for it. This sample stems from a study of T cell repertoires in cytomegalovirus infection. Study overall: Selected CMV epitopes included recently identified HLA-C-restricted ones as well as well-studied HLA-B-restricted ones. Both a matching HLA type and CMV infection were indicated by public TCR beta signatures.

Overall study findings and caveats: Cumulative public TCR beta family frequency identified CMV carriers with the relevant HLA. Ex vivo, HLA-C-restricted CMV-specific TCR beta clonotypes prevailed over the rest of the response.

Looked up from germline, CDR1 is ENHRY and CDR2 is SYGVKD. The junction had 2 bases not matched to a gene; V was cut back by 6 bases and J by 1 base. This CDR3 region has 14 residues. TCRdb fed the reads into MiXCR, producing one record per CDR3 protein. Of roughly 150,000 distinct CDR3 sequences listed, about 22% are singletons. This clonotype was sampled from a human donor in good health (CMV status not recorded). Some clones in this sample may be carry-over from other donors' samples. Sequencing was performed on CD8+ T cells from cultured PBMCs, taken from culture after CMV antigen stimulation. The rearrangement joins TRBV10-3 to TRBJ1-1; 10 nucleotides align to TRBD1. CDR3 sequence: CAIRGTGENTEAFF. The DNA of the CDR3 is TGTGCCATCAGGGGGACAGGGGAGAACACTGAAGCTTTCTTT.